A selection of T cell receptor beta chains follows, all from one sample in a study of T-cell memory formation after mild COVID-19. TCRdb called the 5' RACE reads again in MiXCR, with one record for every CDR3 protein. The table shows about 270,000 distinct CDR3 sequences, with 16% occurring only once. Sequencing was done on a sample of PBMCs or a T cell subset sorted from them (not recorded which). The receptors originated from a man between 18 and 29 years old who had mild COVID-19 (a few samples of this study predate the infection). Cell type and time point are not known. Each CDR3 is given with its conserved first and last residue. Each record gives: D gene, V gene, J gene, clone size, CDR3 length, CDR3 DNA, CDR3 protein. D genes are given only for firm matches. The size entry is marked missing in some rows and otherwise reads once, few, many or a size class.

D: NA
V: TRBV29-1
J: TRBJ1-4
size: many
length: 14
DNA: TGCAGCGCAAATGTCGGCGGCCGTAATGAAAAACTGTTTTTT
CDR3: CSANVGGRNEKLFF

D: TRBD1
V: TRBV9
J: TRBJ1-2
size: NA
length: 15
DNA: TGTGCCAGCAGCGTTGCCGCGACAGGGAACTATGGCTACACCTTC
CDR3: CASSVAATGNYGYTF

D: NA
V: TRBV24-1
J: TRBJ2-1
size: few
length: 13
DNA: TGTGCCACCAGTGGGACTCCACCTAATGAGCAGTTCTTC
CDR3: CATSGTPPNEQFF

D: NA
V: TRBV5-5
J: TRBJ2-7
size: many
length: 15
DNA: TGTGCCAGCAGCCCATGGGGGGCTGCAGCCTACGAGCAGTACTTC
CDR3: CASSPWGAAAYEQYF

D: NA
V: TRBV7-9
J: TRBJ2-3
size: few
length: 12
DNA: TGTGCCAGCAGCTCCCCTGCAGATACGCAGTATTTT
CDR3: CASSSPADTQYF

D: TRBD2
V: TRBV15
J: TRBJ2-2
size: many
length: 14
DNA: TGTGCCACAAGACTAGCGGGGAACACCGGGGAGCTGTTTTTT
CDR3: CATRLAGNTGELFF

D: NA
V: TRBV9
J: TRBJ2-7
size: NA
length: 14
DNA: TGTGCCAGCAGCGTTGGGGGGCTAGGGTACGAGCAGTACTTC
CDR3: CASSVGGLGYEQYF

D: TRBD1
V: TRBV10-3
J: TRBJ1-6
size: NA
length: 17
DNA: TGTGCCATCAGTGAGTCAATTCCGGGACAGGGGTATTCGACCCTCCACTTT
CDR3: CAISESIPGQGYSTLHF

D: NA
V: TRBV20-1
J: TRBJ2-1
size: NA
length: 15
DNA: TGCAGTGCTAGAGCCCGAAGGCAGGGAAGAAATGAGCAGTTCTTC
CDR3: CSARARRQGRNEQFF

D: TRBD1
V: TRBV6-2/TRBV6-3
J: TRBJ2-3
size: NA
length: 14
DNA: TGTGCCAGCCGTCGGACAGGGAGCACAGATACGCAGTATTTT
CDR3: CASRRTGSTDTQYF

D: NA
V: TRBV5-1
J: TRBJ2-1
size: few
length: 14
DNA: TGCGCCAGCAGCCTCCGAACTAGCTACAATGAGCAGTTCTTC
CDR3: CASSLRTSYNEQFF

D: TRBD2
V: TRBV7-2
J: TRBJ2-1
size: NA
length: 15
DNA: TGTGCCAGCAGCCCTTGGACTAGCGGGGGGGGTGAGCAGTTCTTC
CDR3: CASSPWTSGGGEQFF

D: NA
V: TRBV9
J: TRBJ2-3
size: few
length: 14
DNA: TGTGCCAGCAGCGTAGAGGGGGGGGCCAATACGCAGTATTTT
CDR3: CASSVEGGANTQYF

D: NA
V: TRBV5-1
J: TRBJ1-6
size: few
length: 14
DNA: TGCGCCAGCAGCTCTGACAGGAGTAATTCACCCCTCCACTTT
CDR3: CASSSDRSNSPLHF

D: TRBD1
V: TRBV5-1
J: TRBJ2-7
size: NA
length: 15
DNA: TGCGCCAGCAGCCCGGGACAGGAAAACCGCTACGAGCAGTACTTC
CDR3: CASSPGQENRYEQYF

D: NA
V: TRBV28
J: TRBJ2-1
size: once
length: 16
DNA: TGTGCCAGCATTCATTACGGTACAGTGGCTTACAATGAGCAGTTCTTC
CDR3: CASIHYGTVAYNEQFF

D: NA
V: TRBV4-3
J: TRBJ2-5
size: few
length: 17
DNA: TGCGCCAGCAGCCTAGTCCCAGTCTGGGGCGGGCAAGAGACCCAGTACTTC
CDR3: CASSLVPVWGGQETQYF

D: NA
V: TRBV2
J: TRBJ2-2
size: NA
length: 13
DNA: TGTGCCAGCAGTCAGTCCAGCACCGGGGAGCTGTTTTTT
CDR3: CASSQSSTGELFF

D: NA
V: TRBV20-1
J: TRBJ1-6
size: few
length: 14
DNA: TGCAGTGCGCCGCAGCCAGGTGGCAATTCACCCCTCCACTTT
CDR3: CSAPQPGGNSPLHF

D: NA
V: TRBV14
J: TRBJ2-3
size: NA
length: 17
DNA: TGTGCCAGCAGCCAAGATCCCGCAGGCGCCTTTGGAGATACGCAGTATTTT
CDR3: CASSQDPAGAFGDTQYF